The clone carrying this TCR beta chain has at least ten counts. From RNA transcripts, TCR beta CDR3 regions were amplified. When the TCR CDR3 underwent first-round RT-PCR, the HTBI primer set was used. TCRdb processed the multiplex PCR reads anew with MiXCR; each CDR3 protein has one entry. The table lists about 840,000 distinct CDR3 sequences, 38% of them singletons. The data are from a study of T cells in Graves' hyperthyroidism and ophthalmopathy. Patients aged 18 to 65 had newly diagnosed hyperthyroidism of under 2 months' duration. Criteria for exclusion of patients were uncontrolled infection, other autoimmune disease, pregnancy or lactation. The source of the PBMCs was 8 to 10 ml of fresh peripheral blood. This receptor was taken from a man between 18 and 35 years old with Graves' hyperthyroidism. Sample: blood.

The DNA of the CDR3 is TGCAGCGTTTGGCATCAGGGTGATCCCTCCTACGAGCAGTACTTC. It encodes CSVWHQGDPSYEQYF. V is TRBV29-1 and J is TRBJ2-7, with D possibly TRBD1 on 5 matching bases. Trimming removed 5 bases from V and 0 bases from J, with 17 bases in between. This CDR3 is 15 amino acids long. From germline, CDR1 is SQVTM and CDR2 ANQGSEA.